This T cell receptor beta chain was sequenced for a study of vaccination effects on CD4 cells after COVID-19. On the study more broadly: Post-vaccine specimens were collected at a median of 72 days following the second dose.

Clones were sequenced by immunoSEQ multiplex PCR, and TCRdb holds only the in-frame ones, with some missing. The sample has approximately 24,000 clones, about three quarters seen once. The CDR3 spans 13 residues. V lost 5 bases and J lost 8, with 16 bases in between. The germline V gene has CDR1 SGHDT and CDR2 YYEEEE. Expansion with viral peptide pools was applied to antigen-specific CD4+ T cells by the ViraFEST assay prior to sequencing. Following 10 days of culture, CD4+ T cells were isolated. It was two doses of either the BNT162b2 or mRNA-1273 vaccine that participants received. Vaccine recipients lacked prior SARS-CoV-2 infection and had negative nucleocapsid antibodies. Cultivation was performed at some 1.9 million PBMC per well with 8.5 to 10 IU/ml IL-2 and 9 to 10 ug/ml peptides added. With regard to this clone: Its target is unknown.

Overall study findings and caveats: Marked clonal contraction of both clone types appeared late after vaccination.

The chain couples TRBV5-6 to TRBJ1-2, with D perhaps matching TRBD1 (5 bases). This clonotype originated in a human donor who received a COVID-19 vaccine. The input for sequencing was CD4+ T cells from PBMCs cultured with HCoV-NL63 spike peptides, taken after COVID-19 vaccination. CDR3 protein: CASRPQGGAGYTF. The CDR3 DNA reads TGTGCCAGCAGACCGCAGGGAGGGGCGGGCTACACCTTC.